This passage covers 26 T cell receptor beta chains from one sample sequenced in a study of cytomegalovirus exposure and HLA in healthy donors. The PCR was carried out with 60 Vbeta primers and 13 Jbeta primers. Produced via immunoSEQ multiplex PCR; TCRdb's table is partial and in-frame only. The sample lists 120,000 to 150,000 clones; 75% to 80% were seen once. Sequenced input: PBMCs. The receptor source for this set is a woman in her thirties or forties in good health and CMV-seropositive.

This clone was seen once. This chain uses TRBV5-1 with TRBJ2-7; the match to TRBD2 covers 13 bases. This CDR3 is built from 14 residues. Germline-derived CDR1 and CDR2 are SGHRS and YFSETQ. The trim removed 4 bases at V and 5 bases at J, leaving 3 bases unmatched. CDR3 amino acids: CASSPGLAGDEQYF. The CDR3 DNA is TGCGCCAGCAGCCCAGGACTAGCGGGAGACGAGCAGTACTTC.

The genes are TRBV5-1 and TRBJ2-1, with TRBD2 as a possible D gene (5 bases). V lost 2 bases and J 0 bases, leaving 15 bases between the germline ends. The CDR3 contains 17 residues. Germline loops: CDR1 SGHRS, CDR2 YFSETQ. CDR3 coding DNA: TGCGCCAGCAGCTTCTCAGTTCGGAGCGGCTCCTACAATGAGCAGTTCTTC. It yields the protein CASSFSVRSGSYNEQFF.

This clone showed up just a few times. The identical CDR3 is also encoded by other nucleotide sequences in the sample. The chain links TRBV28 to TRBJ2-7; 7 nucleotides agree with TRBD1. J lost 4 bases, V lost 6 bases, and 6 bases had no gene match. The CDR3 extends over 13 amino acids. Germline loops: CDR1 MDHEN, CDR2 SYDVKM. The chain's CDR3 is CASSPGQSYEQYF. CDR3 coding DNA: TGTGCCAGCAGCCCGGGACAGTCTTACGAGCAGTACTTC.

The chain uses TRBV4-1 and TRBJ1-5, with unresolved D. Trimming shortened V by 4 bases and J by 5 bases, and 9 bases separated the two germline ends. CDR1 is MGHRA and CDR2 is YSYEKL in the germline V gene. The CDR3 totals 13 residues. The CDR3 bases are TGCGCCAGCAGCCGGGAGGGTTATCAGCCCCAGCATTTT. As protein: CASSREGYQPQHF.

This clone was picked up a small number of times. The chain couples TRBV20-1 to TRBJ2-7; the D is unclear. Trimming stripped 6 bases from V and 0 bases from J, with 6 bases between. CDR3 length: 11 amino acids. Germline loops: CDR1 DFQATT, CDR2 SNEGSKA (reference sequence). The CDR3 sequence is CSAANSYEQYF. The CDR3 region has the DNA TGCAGTGCCGCGAACTCCTACGAGCAGTACTTC.

The CDR3 bases are TGTGCCAGCAGCCAAACCGGGGCGACAGGGGCCGGGTGCACCTTC. Translation: CASSQTGATGAGCTF. The chain recombines TRBV11-2 with TRBJ1-2; TRBD1 matches at 8 bases. The CDR3 runs to 15 residues. The junction had 18 bases not matched to a gene; V was cut back by 5 bases and J by 13 bases. CDR1 and CDR2 (germline): SGHAT, FQNNGV.

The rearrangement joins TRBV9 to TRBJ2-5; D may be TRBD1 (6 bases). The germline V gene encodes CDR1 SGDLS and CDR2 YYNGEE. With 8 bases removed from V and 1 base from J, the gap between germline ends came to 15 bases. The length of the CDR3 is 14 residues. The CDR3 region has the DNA TGTGCCAGGCCCCACGGACAGCTCCAAGAGACCCAGTACTTC. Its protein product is CARPHGQLQETQYF.

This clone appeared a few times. CDR3 protein: CASSLLRGEAFF. The CDR3 DNA follows: TGCGCCAGCAGCTTGCTCAGGGGTGAAGCTTTCTTT. The chain combines TRBV5-1 with TRBJ1-1; weak D call: TRBD1 (6 bases). CDR3 size: 12 residues. Trimming removed 1 base from V and 7 bases from J, with 8 bases in between. The germline gives CDR1 SGHRS, CDR2 YFSETQ.

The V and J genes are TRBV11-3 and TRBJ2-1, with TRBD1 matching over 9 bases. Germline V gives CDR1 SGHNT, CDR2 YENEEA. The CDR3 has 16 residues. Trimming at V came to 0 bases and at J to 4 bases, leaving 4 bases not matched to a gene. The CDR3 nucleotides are TGTGCCAGCAGCTTAGATGAGGGACAGGGATACAATGAGCAGTTCTTC. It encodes CASSLDEGQGYNEQFF.

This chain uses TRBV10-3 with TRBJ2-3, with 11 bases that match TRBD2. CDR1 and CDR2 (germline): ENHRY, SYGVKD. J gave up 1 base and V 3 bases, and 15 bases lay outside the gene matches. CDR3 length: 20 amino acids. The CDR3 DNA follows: TGTGCCATCAGTGACCCCCGTCTTAGCGGGAGGGCCTCTGGCACAGATACGCAGTATTTT. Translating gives CAISDPRLSGRASGTDTQYF.

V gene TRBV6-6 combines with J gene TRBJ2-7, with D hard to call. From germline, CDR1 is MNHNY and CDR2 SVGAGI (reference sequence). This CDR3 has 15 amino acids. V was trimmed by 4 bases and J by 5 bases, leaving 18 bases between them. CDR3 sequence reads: CASSFSTGTLDEQYF. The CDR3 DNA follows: TGTGCCAGCAGTTTCTCGACGGGTACCTTGGACGAGCAGTACTTC.

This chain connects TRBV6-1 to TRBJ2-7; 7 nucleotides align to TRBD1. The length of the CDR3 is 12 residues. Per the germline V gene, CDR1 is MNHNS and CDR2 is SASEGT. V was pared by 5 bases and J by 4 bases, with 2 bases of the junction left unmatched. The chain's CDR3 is CASSRQGYEQYF. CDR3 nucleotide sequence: TGTGCCAGCAGTAGACAGGGATACGAGCAGTACTTC.

The CDR3 DNA sequence: TGTGCCAGCAGTGAAACGACATCTAATCAGCCCCAGCATTTT. This gives the protein CASSETTSNQPQHF. The rearrangement uses TRBV2 and TRBJ1-5, with no clear D. Germline V gives CDR1 SNHLY, CDR2 FYNNEI. The CDR3 totals 14 residues. Trimming shortened V by 2 bases and J by 4 bases, and 9 bases separated the two germline ends. Looking up the rest from reference TRBV2 and TRBJ1-5 gives the full variable domain: EPEVTQTPSHQVTQMGQEVILRCVPISNHLYFYWYRQILGQKVEFLVSFYNNEISEKSEIFDDQFSVERPDGSNFTLKIRSTKLEDSAMYFCASSETTSNQPQHFGDGTRLSIL.

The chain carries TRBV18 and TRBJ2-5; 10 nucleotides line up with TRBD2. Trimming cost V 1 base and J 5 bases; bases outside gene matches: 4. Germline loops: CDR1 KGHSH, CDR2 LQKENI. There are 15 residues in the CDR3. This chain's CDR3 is CASSPRTAGGETQYF. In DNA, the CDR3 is TGTGCCAGCTCACCACGGACAGCGGGGGGGGAGACCCAGTACTTC.

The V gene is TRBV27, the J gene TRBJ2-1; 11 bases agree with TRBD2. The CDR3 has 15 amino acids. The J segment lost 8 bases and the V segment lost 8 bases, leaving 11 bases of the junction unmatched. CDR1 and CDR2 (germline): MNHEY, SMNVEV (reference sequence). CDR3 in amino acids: CASQLTGTSGHEQFF. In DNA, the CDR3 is TGTGCCAGCCAACTTACCGGGACTAGCGGCCATGAGCAGTTCTTC.

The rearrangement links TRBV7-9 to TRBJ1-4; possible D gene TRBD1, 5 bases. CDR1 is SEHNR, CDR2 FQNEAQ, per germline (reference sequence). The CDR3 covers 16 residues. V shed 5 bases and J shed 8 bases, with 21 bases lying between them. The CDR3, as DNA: TGTGCCAGCAGCCCGTCGCCGGGAAGGGAGGGGGAAAAACTGTTTTTT. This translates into CASSPSPGREGEKLFF.

This chain's CDR3 is CASSRQGGVNYGYTF. The CDR3 DNA is TGTGCCAGCAGCCGACAGGGGGGAGTCAACTATGGCTACACCTTC. The V call is TRBV28, the J call TRBJ1-2; 9 bases map to TRBD1. Looked up from germline, CDR1 is MDHEN and CDR2 is SYDVKM. Trimming at V came to 6 bases and at J to 2 bases, leaving 7 bases not matched to a gene. The CDR3 covers 15 residues.

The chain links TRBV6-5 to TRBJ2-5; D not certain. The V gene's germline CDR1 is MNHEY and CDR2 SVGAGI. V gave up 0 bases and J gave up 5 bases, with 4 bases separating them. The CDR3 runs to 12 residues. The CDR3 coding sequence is TGTGCCAGCAGTTACTCCGGGGAGACCCAGTACTTC. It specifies CASSYSGETQYF.

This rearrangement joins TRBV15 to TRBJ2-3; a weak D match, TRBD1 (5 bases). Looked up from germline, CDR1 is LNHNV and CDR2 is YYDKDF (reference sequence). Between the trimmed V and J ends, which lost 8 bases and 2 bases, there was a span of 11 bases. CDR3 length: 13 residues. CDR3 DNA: TGTGCCACCGGGGCATTCCCCACAGATACGCAGTATTTT. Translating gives CATGAFPTDTQYF.

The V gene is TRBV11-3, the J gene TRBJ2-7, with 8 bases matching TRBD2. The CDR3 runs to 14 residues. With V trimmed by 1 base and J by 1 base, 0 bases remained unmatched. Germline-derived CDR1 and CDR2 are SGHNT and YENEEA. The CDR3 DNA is TGTGCCAGCAGCTTAGGACTAGCGTCCTACGAGCAGTACTTC. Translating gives CASSLGLASYEQYF. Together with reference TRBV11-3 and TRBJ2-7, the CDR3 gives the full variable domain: EAGVVQSPRYKIIEKKQPVAFWCNPISGHNTLYWYLQNLGQGPELLIRYENEEAVDDSQLPKDRFSAERLKGVDSTLKIQPAELGDSAVYLCASSLGLASYEQYFGPGTRLTVT.

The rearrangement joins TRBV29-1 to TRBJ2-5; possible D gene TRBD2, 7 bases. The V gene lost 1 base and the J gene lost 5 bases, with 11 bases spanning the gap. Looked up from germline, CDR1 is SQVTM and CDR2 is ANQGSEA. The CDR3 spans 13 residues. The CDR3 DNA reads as TGCAGCGTTGAAGGGCGGGGGCGGGAGACCCAGTACTTC. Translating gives CSVEGRGRETQYF.

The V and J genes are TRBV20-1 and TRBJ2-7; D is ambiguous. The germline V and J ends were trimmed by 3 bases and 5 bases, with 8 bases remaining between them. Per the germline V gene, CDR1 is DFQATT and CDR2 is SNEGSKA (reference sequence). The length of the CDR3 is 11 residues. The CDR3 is CSARQNNEQYF. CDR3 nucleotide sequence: TGCAGTGCTAGGCAGAACAACGAGCAGTACTTC.

The CDR3 DNA follows: TGCGCCAGCAGCCAAGATATCTTCTATGGCTACACCTTC. Protein sequence: CASSQDIFYGYTF. The V and J genes are TRBV4-1 and TRBJ1-2; D unresolved. The CDR3 has 13 residues. In germline, CDR1 is MGHRA, CDR2 YSYEKL. Trimming removed 0 bases from V and 4 bases from J, with 6 bases in between.

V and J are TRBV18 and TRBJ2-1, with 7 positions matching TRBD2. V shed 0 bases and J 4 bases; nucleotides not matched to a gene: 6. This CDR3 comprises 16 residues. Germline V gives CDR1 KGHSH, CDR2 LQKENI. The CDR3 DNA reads TGTGCCAGCTCACCACCACTGGGAGGGCCGTACAATGAGCAGTTCTTC. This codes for CASSPPLGGPYNEQFF.

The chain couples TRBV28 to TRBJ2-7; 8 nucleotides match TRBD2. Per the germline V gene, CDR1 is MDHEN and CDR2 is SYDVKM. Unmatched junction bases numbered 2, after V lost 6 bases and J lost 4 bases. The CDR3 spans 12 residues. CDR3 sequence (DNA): TGTGCCAGCAGCCCGGGGGGGTACGAGCAGTACTTC. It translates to CASSPGGYEQYF.

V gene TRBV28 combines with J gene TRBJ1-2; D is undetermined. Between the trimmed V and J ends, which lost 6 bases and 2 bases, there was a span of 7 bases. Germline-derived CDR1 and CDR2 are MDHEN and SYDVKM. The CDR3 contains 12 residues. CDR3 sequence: CASRLQNYGYTF. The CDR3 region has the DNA TGTGCCAGCAGGTTACAGAACTATGGCTACACCTTC.